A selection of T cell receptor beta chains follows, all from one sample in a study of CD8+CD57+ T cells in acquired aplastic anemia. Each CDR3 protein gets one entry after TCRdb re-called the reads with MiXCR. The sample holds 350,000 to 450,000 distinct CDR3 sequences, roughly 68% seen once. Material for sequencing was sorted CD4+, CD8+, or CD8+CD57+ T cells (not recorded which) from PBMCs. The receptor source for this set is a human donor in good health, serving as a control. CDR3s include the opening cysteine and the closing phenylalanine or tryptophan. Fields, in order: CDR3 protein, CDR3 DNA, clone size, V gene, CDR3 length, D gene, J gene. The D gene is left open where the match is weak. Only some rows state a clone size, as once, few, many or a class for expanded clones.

cdr3_aa: CASSLDRYDEQFF
cdr3_nt: TGTGCTAGCAGCTTAGACAGGTACGATGAGCAGTTCTTC
clone_size: -
v_call: TRBV7-7
cdr3_length: 13
d_call: -
j_call: TRBJ2-1

cdr3_aa: CASSHGAGQPQHTF
cdr3_nt: TGTGCCAGCAGCCACGGGGCCGGTCAGCCCCAGCATACCTTC
clone_size: -
v_call: TRBV7-8
cdr3_length: 14
d_call: -
j_call: TRBJ1-2

cdr3_aa: CAWILEQGMYGYTF
cdr3_nt: TGTGCCTGGATATTAGAACAGGGGATGTATGGCTACACCTTC
clone_size: few
v_call: TRBV30
cdr3_length: 14
d_call: TRBD1
j_call: TRBJ1-2

cdr3_aa: CASSEYADTEASF
cdr3_nt: TGTGCCAGCAGCGAATACGCGGACACTGAAGCTTCCTTT
clone_size: -
v_call: TRBV7-2
cdr3_length: 13
d_call: -
j_call: TRBJ1-1

cdr3_aa: CASSGRVKHSAPAF
cdr3_nt: TGTGCCAGCAGCGGGAGAGTAAAGCACTCAGCCCCAGCATTT
clone_size: -
v_call: TRBV7-3
cdr3_length: 14
d_call: -
j_call: TRBJ1-1

cdr3_aa: CASRWTEINEQFF
cdr3_nt: TGTGCCAGCAGATGGACTGAGATCAATGAGCAGTTCTTC
clone_size: once
v_call: TRBV2
cdr3_length: 13
d_call: -
j_call: TRBJ2-1

cdr3_aa: CASSLVGLAVGETQYF
cdr3_nt: TGTGCCAGCAGCTTAGTAGGGCTAGCGGTGGGAGAGACCCAGTACTTC
clone_size: -
v_call: TRBV7-2
cdr3_length: 16
d_call: TRBD2
j_call: TRBJ2-5

cdr3_aa: CASSLADGTGEAFF
cdr3_nt: TGCGCCAGCAGCTTGGCCGATGGGACAGGTGAAGCTTTCTTT
clone_size: -
v_call: TRBV5-1
cdr3_length: 14
d_call: TRBD1
j_call: TRBJ1-1

cdr3_aa: CASSDGQGAHYGYTF
cdr3_nt: TGTGCCAGCAGCGACGGACAGGGGGCCCACTATGGCTACACCTTC
clone_size: -
v_call: TRBV6-6
cdr3_length: 15
d_call: TRBD1
j_call: TRBJ1-2

cdr3_aa: CASSPPRKSHEQYF
cdr3_nt: TGTGCCAGCAGTCCCCCTAGGAAGTCCCACGAGCAGTACTTC
clone_size: -
v_call: TRBV12-5
cdr3_length: 14
d_call: -
j_call: TRBJ2-7

cdr3_aa: CASSSAAGNDGNFIYF
cdr3_nt: TGTGCCAGCAGCTCGGCAGCGGGCAATGATGGAAACTTCATATATTTT
clone_size: -
v_call: TRBV7-2
cdr3_length: 16
d_call: -
j_call: TRBJ1-3

cdr3_aa: CASSQDQGTGNTIYF
cdr3_nt: TGTGCCAGCAGCCAAGATCAGGGTACCGGAAACACCATATATTTT
clone_size: many
v_call: TRBV4-2
cdr3_length: 15
d_call: -
j_call: TRBJ1-3

cdr3_aa: CASVREGLDNEQFF
cdr3_nt: TGTGCCAGCGTACGGGAGGGCCTCGACAATGAGCAGTTCTTC
clone_size: -
v_call: TRBV2
cdr3_length: 14
d_call: TRBD2
j_call: TRBJ2-1

cdr3_aa: CASSLGIGDRNEQFF
cdr3_nt: TGCGCCAGCAGCCTCGGGATAGGGGATAGGAATGAGCAGTTCTTC
clone_size: -
v_call: TRBV5-1
cdr3_length: 15
d_call: -
j_call: TRBJ2-1

cdr3_aa: CATTYRDNQPQHF
cdr3_nt: TGTGCCACCACCTACAGGGACAATCAGCCCCAGCATTTT
clone_size: many
v_call: TRBV6-5
cdr3_length: 13
d_call: -
j_call: TRBJ1-5

cdr3_aa: CASSDRGPTTTEAFF
cdr3_nt: TGCGCCAGCAGTGACAGGGGGCCAACGACCACTGAAGCTTTCTTT
clone_size: -
v_call: TRBV10-2
cdr3_length: 15
d_call: TRBD1
j_call: TRBJ1-1

cdr3_aa: CSARDASGGDGELFF
cdr3_nt: TGCAGTGCTAGAGATGCAAGCGGGGGGGACGGGGAGCTGTTTTTT
clone_size: many
v_call: TRBV20-1
cdr3_length: 15
d_call: TRBD2
j_call: TRBJ2-2

cdr3_aa: CASSLNSGGAETQYF
cdr3_nt: TGTGCCAGCAGTTTGAATAGCGGGGGGGCGGAGACCCAGTACTTC
clone_size: -
v_call: TRBV12-3/TRBV12-4
cdr3_length: 15
d_call: TRBD2
j_call: TRBJ2-5

cdr3_aa: CASSSPTGVTTEAFF
cdr3_nt: TGTGCCAGCAGCTCTCCCACAGGGGTGACAACTGAAGCTTTCTTT
clone_size: many
v_call: TRBV7-8
cdr3_length: 15
d_call: TRBD1
j_call: TRBJ1-1

cdr3_aa: CASSLADRTHEQYF
cdr3_nt: TGCGCCAGCAGCTTGGCGGACAGGACCCACGAGCAGTACTTC
clone_size: -
v_call: TRBV5-1
cdr3_length: 14
d_call: TRBD1
j_call: TRBJ2-7

cdr3_aa: CASSQETQWVGDTQYF
cdr3_nt: TGTGCCAGCAGCCAAGAGACGCAGTGGGTAGGCGATACGCAGTATTTT
clone_size: many
v_call: TRBV4-2
cdr3_length: 16
d_call: -
j_call: TRBJ2-3

cdr3_aa: CSAYKDRVSNQPQHF
cdr3_nt: TGCAGTGCTTACAAGGACAGGGTCAGCAATCAGCCCCAGCATTTT
clone_size: many
v_call: TRBV20-1
cdr3_length: 15
d_call: TRBD1
j_call: TRBJ1-5

cdr3_aa: CASRTRGGSGYEQYF
cdr3_nt: TGTGCCAGCCGAACAAGAGGGGGATCTGGGTACGAGCAGTACTTC
clone_size: few
v_call: TRBV28
cdr3_length: 15
d_call: -
j_call: TRBJ2-7

cdr3_aa: CASSLALAGGEQFF
cdr3_nt: TGTGCCAGCAGCTTAGCACTAGCGGGGGGTGAGCAGTTCTTC
clone_size: -
v_call: TRBV7-2
cdr3_length: 14
d_call: TRBD2
j_call: TRBJ2-1

cdr3_aa: CASSYTSVARLFF
cdr3_nt: TGTGCCAGCAGTTATACGTCGGTCGCGAGGCTGTTTTTT
clone_size: -
v_call: TRBV6-6
cdr3_length: 13
d_call: -
j_call: TRBJ2-2

cdr3_aa: CASSSGGGLLNTYDYTF
cdr3_nt: TGTGCCAGTAGTAGCGGCGGGGGTTTGCTGAATACCTATGACTACACCTTC
clone_size: -
v_call: TRBV19
cdr3_length: 17
d_call: -
j_call: TRBJ1-2

cdr3_aa: CAISETGGNNYGYTF
cdr3_nt: TGTGCCATCAGTGAGACAGGGGGCAACAACTATGGCTACACCTTC
clone_size: many
v_call: TRBV10-3
cdr3_length: 15
d_call: TRBD1
j_call: TRBJ1-2

cdr3_aa: CASSLSGGLGNEQFF
cdr3_nt: TGTGCCAGCAGCTTATCGGGGGGGCTGGGTAATGAGCAGTTCTTC
clone_size: many
v_call: TRBV7-3
cdr3_length: 15
d_call: TRBD2
j_call: TRBJ2-1

cdr3_aa: CASSVSLGGGADTQYF
cdr3_nt: TGTGCCAGCAGCGTTTCGTTGGGAGGGGGGGCAGATACGCAGTATTTT
clone_size: -
v_call: TRBV9
cdr3_length: 16
d_call: -
j_call: TRBJ2-3

cdr3_aa: CASSLSGGGGVNTEAFF
cdr3_nt: TGTGCCAGCAGTTTATCAGGGGGCGGTGGCGTGAACACTGAAGCTTTCTTT
clone_size: few
v_call: TRBV27
cdr3_length: 17
d_call: TRBD1
j_call: TRBJ1-1

cdr3_aa: CSATRQKGEQYF
cdr3_nt: TGCAGTGCTACGAGACAAAAGGGTGAGCAGTACTTC
clone_size: once
v_call: TRBV20-1
cdr3_length: 12
d_call: -
j_call: TRBJ2-7